These T cell receptor beta chains were read from a single sample in a study of CD8+ T cells in alopecia areata. This table comes from immunoSEQ multiplex PCR, and its TCRdb copy is limited to in-frame clones, with some not included. The data hold 200,000 to 250,000 clones, with just over 65% observed a single time. Sequenced here: CD4+ T cells sorted from blood, sampled at roughly week 45, from a patient treated with tofacitinib. Receptor source: a human donor with alopecia areata. The CDR3 runs from the conserved cysteine through the conserved F or W.

>TRBV11-2|TRBJ1-2
CASSLQGGGYTF
>TRBV14|TRBJ1-2
CASSPGAYGYTF
>TRBV4-3|TRBJ1-6
CASSQDSRIDSPLHF
>TRBV5-1|TRBJ1-6
CASSWSQGADSPLHF
>TRBV4-1|TRBJ1-5
CASSHPPRDHGNQPQHF
>TRBV11-2|TRBJ1-2
CASSLERAPRFHGYTF
>TRBV30|TRBJ1-1
CARRGSGNTEAFF
>TRBV7-3|TRBJ2-3
CASWQGIATDTQYF
>TRBV29-1|TRBJ1-2
CSVEQDRANYGYTF
>TRBV10-3|TRBJ1-2
CAISDTGQGTGGYTF
>TRBV6-1|TRBJ1-1
CASSELWTDTEAFF
>TRBV6-5|TRBJ1-1
CASRPPGRMNTEAFF
>TRBV25-1|TRBJ2-5
CASSYPGGMLQETQYF
>TRBV7-8|TRBJ2-7
CASSLSGGLPSYEQYF
>TRBV7-9|TRBJ2-3
CASSLGLLLDTQYF
>TRBV6-6|TRBJ1-6
CASSPPGRMNSPLHF
>TRBV9|TRBJ2-2
CASSQGQASHTGELFF
>TRBV29-1|TRBJ2-4
CSARTGVNIQYF
>TRBV6-5|TRBJ1-1
CASSYSVGMNTEAFF
>TRBV11-3|TRBJ1-1
CASSLRVQGDTEAFF
>TRBV30|TRBJ1-2
CAWSGKTGTNYGYTF
>TRBV29-1|TRBJ1-2
CSVSVNYGYTF
>TRBV5-1|TRBJ2-5
CASADGGAQETQYF
>TRBV15|TRBJ2-4
CATSRGGRKNIQYF
>TRBV7-2|TRBJ2-1
CASSLVSGTTDNEQFF
>TRBV5-1|TRBJ1-1
CASSLSGTVRTEAFF
>TRBV29-1|TRBJ1-4
CSAGTPSEKLFF
>TRBV4-3|TRBJ1-2
CASSPDGNYGYTF
>TRBV5-6|TRBJ1-5
CASSLGDQPQHF
>TRBV6-5|TRBJ1-5
CASRTYSNQPQHF
>TRBV29-1|TRBJ1-2
CSVFFGQGGNYGYTF
>TRBV29-1|TRBJ1-1
CSGAGTTEAFF
>TRBV5-1|TRBJ1-1
CASSEGLMNTEAFF
>TRBV6-5|TRBJ2-6
CASSRSSGANVLTF
>TRBV5-1|TRBJ2-1
CASRLGVSANNEQFF
>TRBV19|TRBJ2-7
CASSTRLGSYEQYF
>TRBV6-5|TRBJ1-6
CASSGRDRPNSPLHF
>TRBV19|TRBJ2-1
CASNRGGFLNEQFF
>TRBV5-1|TRBJ2-5
CASSEASTSAVPMETQYF
>TRBV11-2|TRBJ1-1
CASSPTWNTEAFF
>TRBV27|TRBJ1-1
CASRSLGTSEAFF